This T cell receptor beta chain was profiled in a study of spatial heterogeneity in lung cancer. Looking at the study overall: Across the raw uncorrected reads, a unique TCR and UMI combination was observed, on average, more than ten times.

The time point here: sample taken at primary tumor resection. Frozen PBMC, nontumor lung or tumor provided whole RNA, which was sequenced unsorted. In its sample, this clonotype was seen many times. What it binds is not known. Points from the study as a whole: Blood carried ubiquitous expanded tumor TCRs more at resection than follow-up.

Unique molecular identifiers tagged every individual TCR cDNA molecule. MiXCR, applied by TCRdb to the 5' RACE reads, yields one record per CDR3 protein. The table has about 50,000 distinct CDR3 sequences, less than 8.5% seen once. The V gene end was trimmed by 5 bases and the J gene end by 2 bases; junction bases not matched to a gene: 2. The CDR3 is 15 amino acids. CDR1 is MNHNY, CDR2 SVGAGI, per germline (reference sequence). The gene calls are TRBV6-6 and TRBJ2-3; TRBD2 aligns across 12 bases. The input for sequencing was PBMCs, taken at surgery. This clonotype originated in a female donor with early-stage non-small cell lung cancer. This CDR3 reads CASSGLAGHTDTQYF. CDR3 in DNA: TGTGCCAGCAGTGGACTAGCGGGACACACAGATACGCAGTATTTT.